The rows below give T cell receptor beta chains drawn from one sample of a study of blood T cell repertoires in COVID-19. Here immunoSEQ multiplex PCR was the method, and the copy in TCRdb shows in-frame clones only, minus some. Among under 300,000 clones listed, roughly nine tenths were seen once. The sequenced sample consisted of peripheral blood. These receptors were obtained from a woman between 25 and 40 years old with COVID-19, enrolled during active disease. Both conserved end residues are part of each CDR3.

v_call	j_call	cdr3_aa
TRBV27	TRBJ2-1	CASSRMPNLYEQFF
TRBV5-1	TRBJ2-3	CASSLGQGGTDTQYF
TRBV11-2	TRBJ2-3	CASSLEDTPEGFSTDTQYF
TRBV6-5	TRBJ1-2	CASSYSGREGYGYTF
TRBV5-1	TRBJ2-1	CASGQNNEQFF
TRBV6-5	TRBJ2-1	CASSYSLAGRSNEQFF
TRBV6-2/TRBV6-3	TRBJ2-5	CASSSYRRGRETQYF
TRBV28	TRBJ1-2	CASTPASTGYGYTF
TRBV19	TRBJ1-2	CASSLQTGGIYGYTF
TRBV2	TRBJ2-3	CASSGGLSRTQYF
TRBV30	TRBJ2-3	CAWSTGASTDTQYF
TRBV2	TRBJ1-1	CASPRTGGRDTEAFF
TRBV6-5	TRBJ1-1	CASRSQVINTEAFF
TRBV5-6	TRBJ1-1	CASSFRDRGRVGMNTEAFF
TRBV9	TRBJ2-7	CASSATRTSGEQYF
TRBV11-2	TRBJ2-3	CASSLLLAGALDTQYF
TRBV10-1	TRBJ2-7	CASSDTGTGNEQYF
TRBV5-4	TRBJ2-5	CASSLQGRGQETQYF
TRBV27	TRBJ2-1	CASSTEPSGVYNEQFF
TRBV19	TRBJ2-7	CASSMTGGYEQYF
TRBV2	TRBJ1-1	CASSARDRGLKRWAEAFF
TRBV6-5	TRBJ1-3	CASSDLVGNTIYF
TRBV6-6	TRBJ2-2	CASSPGLYTGELFF